Below are 20 T cell receptor beta chains sequenced from a single sample in a study of T cells expressing NK-cell markers. Reanalyzing the 5' RACE reads, TCRdb keeps one entry per CDR3 protein, without DNA. Its clone listing holds 350,000 to 450,000 distinct CDR3 sequences. Sequencing was done on a sample of blood T cells: a sorted CD56 or NKG2C T cell subset, CD4+ or CD8+ T cells, or bulk PBMC T cells (not recorded which). The receptors originated from a man aged 18-75 years in good health.

The rearrangement joins TRBV19 to TRBJ2-5; absent DNA, TCRdb's TRBD1 call cannot be checked. The CDR3 runs 13 residues. In germline, CDR1 is LNHDA, CDR2 SQIVND (reference sequence). The CDR3: CATARDSLQTQYF. Based on the CDR3 plus reference TRBV19 and TRBJ2-5, the full variable domain is DGGITQSPKYLFRKEGQNVTLSCEQNLNHDAMYWYRQDPGQGLRLIYYSQIVNDFQKGDIAEGYSVSREKKESFPLTVTSAQKNPTAFYLCATARDSLQTQYFGPGTRLLVL.

The chain recombines TRBV12-5 with TRBJ1-6; TCRdb's assignment of TRBD1 cannot be checked, as there is no DNA. This CDR3 region has 15 residues. The germline gives CDR1 LGHNT, CDR2 FRNRAP. CDR3 amino acids: CASGSLQGVYSPLHF.

The J gene is TRBJ1-2, the V gene TRBV12-3 or TRBV12-4. CDR3 length: 14 amino acids. CDR3 amino acids: CASRPKQPNYGYTF.

The chain has TRBV27 and TRBJ2-2; TCRdb picks TRBD2, but there is no DNA to check that call. Germline CDR1 MNHEY, CDR2 SMNVEV (reference sequence). The CDR3 spans 14 residues. CDR3 loop: CASSWSGGTGELFF.

The chain joins TRBV10-3 to TRBJ2-7; TCRdb lists TRBD1, though no DNA is available to test this call. Germline CDR1 and CDR2: ENHRY and SYGVKD. The CDR3 is made up of 13 amino acids. CDR3 region: CAIRGTETYEQYF.

V is TRBV3-1 and J is TRBJ1-4. Looked up from germline, CDR1 is LGHDT and CDR2 is YNNKEL (reference sequence). The CDR3 consists of 14 residues. This CDR3 reads CASRSTGKGEKLFF.

The chain employs TRBV20-1 and TRBJ1-6; lacking DNA, the TRBD1 call made by TCRdb goes unchecked. Per germline, CDR1 DFQATT and CDR2 SNEGSKA (reference sequence). The CDR3 runs 12 residues. The CDR3: CSARPDRGPLHF.

The J gene is TRBJ2-7, the V gene TRBV9. The CDR3 is made up of 14 amino acids. Germline CDR1 and CDR2: SGDLS and YYNGEE. The CDR3 loop is CASSLLSSSYEQYF.

The chain's CDR3 is CASSAVFDDEQYF. The V and J genes are TRBV6-1 and TRBJ2-7. The CDR3 loop spans 13 amino acids. Looked up from germline, CDR1 is MNHNS and CDR2 is SASEGT.

The CDR3 protein is CSGEGSFHSSYNEQFF. V is TRBV20-1 and J is TRBJ2-1; TCRdb's D gene call, TRBD2, goes unchecked for lack of DNA. This CDR3 contains 16 residues. Germline V CDR1 and CDR2: DFQATT, SNEGSKA (reference sequence).

The rearrangement links TRBV3-1 to TRBJ2-5; TCRdb calls TRBD2, which cannot be checked without DNA. From germline, CDR1 is LGHDT and CDR2 YNNKEL (reference sequence). The CDR3 consists of 16 residues. The CDR3: CASSPGLANRQETQYF.

The CDR3 loop reads CAGLTGNYGYTF. The rearrangement links TRBV30 to TRBJ1-2; checking the TCRdb D call of TRBD1 is not possible without DNA. Germline V gene sequence: CDR1 GTSNPN, CDR2 SVGIG (reference sequence). This CDR3 has 12 residues.

The CDR3 is CASSHRGEQFF. The chain joins TRBV12-3 or TRBV12-4 to TRBJ2-1; TCRdb calls TRBD1, which cannot be checked without DNA. The CDR3 is 11 residues long.

The chain carries TRBV12-3 or TRBV12-4 and TRBJ2-3; TCRdb outputs TRBD2, but without DNA this stays unchecked. The length of the CDR3 is 17 residues. The CDR3 region is CASSLVWTGLPTDTQYF.

The CDR3 reads CASSSIPERDETQYF. The chain links TRBV7-9 to TRBJ2-3; the D gene TCRdb calls, TRBD2, cannot be checked with no DNA. There are 15 residues in the CDR3. Looked up from germline, CDR1 is SEHNR and CDR2 is FQNEAQ (reference sequence).

CDR3 sequence: CASSPTDRNTGELFF. The V gene is TRBV11-2, the J gene TRBJ2-2; TCRdb selects TRBD1, and the lack of DNA leaves this call unchecked. This CDR3 spans 15 amino acids. Germline CDR1 reads SGHAT; CDR2 reads FQNNGV. Variable domain in full (rest from reference TRBV11-2 and TRBJ2-2): EAGVAQSPRYKIIEKRQSVAFWCNPISGHATLYWYQQILGQGPKLLIQFQNNGVVDDSQLPKDRFSAERLKGVDSTLKIQPAKLEDSAVYLCASSPTDRNTGELFFGEGSRLTVL.

The chain joins TRBV20-1 to TRBJ1-2; the D call of TRBD1 rests on TCRdb alone, since no DNA is present to check it. CDR1 and CDR2 from the germline V gene are DFQATT and SNEGSKA (reference sequence). The CDR3 spans 14 residues. CDR3: CSAGGQRANYGYTF.

The V and J genes are TRBV12-3 or TRBV12-4 and TRBJ2-5; TCRdb's D gene call, TRBD2, goes unchecked for lack of DNA. The CDR3 is made up of 16 amino acids. The CDR3 sequence: CASNPLAGGPAETQYF.

The chain joins TRBV5-1 to TRBJ2-7; the TCRdb call, TRBD1, lacks DNA for checking. Germline V gene data show CDR1 as SGHRS and CDR2 as YFSETQ. This CDR3 region has 15 residues. The CDR3 here is CASSLDRGPFGEQYF. Complete variable domain (other parts from reference TRBV5-1 and TRBJ2-7): KAGVTQTPRYLIKTRGQQVTLSCSPISGHRSVSWYQQTPGQGLQFLFEYFSETQRNKGNFPGRFSGRQFSNSRSEMNVSTLELGDSALYLCASSLDRGPFGEQYFGPGTRLTVT.

The chain is built from TRBV4-2 and TRBJ2-2; the D gene TCRdb calls, TRBD1, cannot be checked with no DNA. The length of the CDR3 is 20 residues. Per germline, CDR1 LGHNA and CDR2 YNFKEQ. CDR3 in amino acids: CASSQVFGGVQLPNTGELFF.